This entry describes one T cell receptor beta chain. What it binds is unknown. This entry is derived from a study of T-cell memory formation after mild COVID-19. TCRdb fed the 5' RACE reads into MiXCR, producing one record per CDR3 protein. The table records 250,000 to 300,000 distinct CDR3 sequences, around 16% of them present only once. V dropped 0 bases and J dropped 4 bases, with 9 bases sitting between them. The CDR3 length is 15 residues. The germline V gene has CDR1 LGHNA and CDR2 YNFKEQ. Study-wide points: Certain responding clones were present in pre-infection memory, suggesting participation of cross-reactive memory.

Sequenced material: PBMCs or a T cell subset sorted from them (not recorded which). This chain joins TRBV4-2 and TRBJ1-4; D is unresolved. The TCR sequence derives from a man aged 18 to 30 who had mild COVID-19 (a few samples of this study predate the infection). Cell type and time point are not known. The CDR3 protein is CASSQEAGINEKLFF. The CDR3 bases are TGTGCCAGCAGCCAAGAGGCTGGGATTAATGAAAAACTGTTTTTT.